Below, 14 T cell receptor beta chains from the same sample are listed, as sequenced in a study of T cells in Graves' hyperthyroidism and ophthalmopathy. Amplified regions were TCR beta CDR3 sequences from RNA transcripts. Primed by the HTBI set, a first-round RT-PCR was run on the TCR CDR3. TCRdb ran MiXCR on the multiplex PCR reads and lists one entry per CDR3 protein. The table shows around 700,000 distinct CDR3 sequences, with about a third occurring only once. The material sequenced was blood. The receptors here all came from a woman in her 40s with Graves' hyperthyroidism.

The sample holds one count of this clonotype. The CDR3 region has the DNA TGTGCCAGCGGAATGAGACAGGGATATAATTCACCCCTCCACTTT. Its translation: CASGMRQGYNSPLHF. The gene calls are TRBV7-2 and TRBJ1-6; TRBD1 agrees at 7 bases. The CDR3 totals 15 residues. V lost 8 bases, J lost 4 bases, and 8 bases stayed unmatched. Germline V CDR1 and CDR2: SGHTA, FQGNSA.

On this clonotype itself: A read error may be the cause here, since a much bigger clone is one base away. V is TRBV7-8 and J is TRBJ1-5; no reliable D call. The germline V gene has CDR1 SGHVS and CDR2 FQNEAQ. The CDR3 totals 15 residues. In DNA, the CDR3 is TGTGTCAGCAGCTTAGAAGGGCTTAGCAATCAGCCCCAGCATTTT. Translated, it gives CVSSLEGLSNQPQHF.

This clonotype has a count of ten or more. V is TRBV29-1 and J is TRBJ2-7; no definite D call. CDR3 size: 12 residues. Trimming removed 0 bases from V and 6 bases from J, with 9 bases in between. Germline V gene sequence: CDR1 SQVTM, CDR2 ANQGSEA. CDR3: CSVEDQVLEQYF. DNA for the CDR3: TGCAGCGTTGAAGATCAGGTTCTCGAGCAGTACTTC.

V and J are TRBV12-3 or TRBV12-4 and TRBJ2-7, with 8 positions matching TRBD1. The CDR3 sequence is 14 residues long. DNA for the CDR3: TGTGCTAGTGGTACGGGACAGGATCTCGGCGAGCAGTACTTC. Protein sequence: CASGTGQDLGEQYF.

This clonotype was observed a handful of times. CDR3 nucleotides: TGCGCCAGCAGCTTGGATATCTGGGAAGACACTGAAGCTTTCTTT. This codes for CASSLDIWEDTEAFF. The chain employs TRBV5-1 and TRBJ1-1; D not certain. Germline CDR1 and CDR2: SGHRS and YFSETQ. The CDR3 contains 15 residues. V lost 0 bases and J 3 bases, leaving 12 bases between the germline ends. The entire variable domain, with the rest obtained from reference TRBV5-1 and TRBJ1-1, is as follows: KAGVTQTPRYLIKTRGQQVTLSCSPISGHRSVSWYQQTPGQGLQFLFEYFSETQRNKGNFPGRFSGRQFSNSRSEMNVSTLELGDSALYLCASSLDIWEDTEAFFGQGTRLTVV.

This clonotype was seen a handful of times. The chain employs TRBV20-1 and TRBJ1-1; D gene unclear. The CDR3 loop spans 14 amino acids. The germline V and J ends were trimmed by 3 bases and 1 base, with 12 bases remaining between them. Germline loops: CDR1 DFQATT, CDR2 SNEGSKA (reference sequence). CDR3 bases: TGCAGTGCTAGGCCGGGTGGGGAGAACACTGAAGCTTTCTTT. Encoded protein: CSARPGGENTEAFF.

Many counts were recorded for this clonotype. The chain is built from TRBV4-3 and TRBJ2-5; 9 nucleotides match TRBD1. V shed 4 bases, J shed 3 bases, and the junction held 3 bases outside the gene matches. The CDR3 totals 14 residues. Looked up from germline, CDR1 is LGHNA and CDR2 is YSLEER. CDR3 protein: CASSRRQGEETQYF. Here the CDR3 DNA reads TGCGCCAGCAGCCGACGACAGGGGGAAGAGACCCAGTACTTC.

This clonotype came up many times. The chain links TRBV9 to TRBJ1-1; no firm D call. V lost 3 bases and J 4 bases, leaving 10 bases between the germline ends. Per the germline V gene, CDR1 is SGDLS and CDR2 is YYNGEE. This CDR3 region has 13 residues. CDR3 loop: CASSEWSGTEAFF. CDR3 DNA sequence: TGTGCCAGCAGCGAATGGTCGGGCACTGAAGCTTTCTTT.

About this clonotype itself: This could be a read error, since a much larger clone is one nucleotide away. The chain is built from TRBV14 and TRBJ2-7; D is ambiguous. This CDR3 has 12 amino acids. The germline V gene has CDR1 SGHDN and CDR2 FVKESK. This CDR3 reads CASSQNNYGQYF. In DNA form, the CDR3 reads TGTGCCAGCAGCCAAAACAATTACGGGCAGTACTTC. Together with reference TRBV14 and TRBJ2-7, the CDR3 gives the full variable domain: EAGVTQFPSHSVIEKGQTVTLRCDPISGHDNLYWYRRVMGKEIKFLLHFVKESKQDESGMPNNRFLAERTGGTYSTLKVQPAELEDSGVYFCASSQNNYGQYFGPGTRLTVT.

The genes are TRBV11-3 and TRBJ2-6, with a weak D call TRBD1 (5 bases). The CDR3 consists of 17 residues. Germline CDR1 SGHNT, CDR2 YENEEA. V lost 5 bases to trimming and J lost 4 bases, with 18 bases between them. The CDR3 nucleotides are TGTGCCAGCAGCCTGGATATAGGGGCGGCCGGGGCCAACGTCCTGACTTTC. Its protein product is CASSLDIGAAGANVLTF.

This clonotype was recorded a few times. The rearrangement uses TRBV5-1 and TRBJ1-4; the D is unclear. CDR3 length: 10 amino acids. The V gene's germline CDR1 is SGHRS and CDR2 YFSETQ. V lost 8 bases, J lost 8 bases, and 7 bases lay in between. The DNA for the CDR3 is TGCGCCAGTATAAGGGAAAAACTGTTTTTT. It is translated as CASIREKLFF.

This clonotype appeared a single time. The CDR3 DNA sequence: TGTGCCAGTAACCCCGGGACTAGCGGGGCCAACGTCCTGACTTTC. Its translation is CASNPGTSGANVLTF. V usage is TRBV19 and J usage is TRBJ2-6; 9 bases are a match to TRBD2. V shed 7 bases and J 4 bases; nucleotides not matched to a gene: 5. Germline loops: CDR1 LNHDA, CDR2 SQIVND (reference sequence). The CDR3 runs 15 residues.

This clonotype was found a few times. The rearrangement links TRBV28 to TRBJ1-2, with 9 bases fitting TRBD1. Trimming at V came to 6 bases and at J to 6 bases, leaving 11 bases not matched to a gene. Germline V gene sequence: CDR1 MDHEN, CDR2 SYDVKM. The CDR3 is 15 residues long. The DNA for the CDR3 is TGTGCCAGCAGCTTCCCCGCGGGACAGGGAAATGGCTACACCTTC. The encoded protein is CASSFPAGQGNGYTF.

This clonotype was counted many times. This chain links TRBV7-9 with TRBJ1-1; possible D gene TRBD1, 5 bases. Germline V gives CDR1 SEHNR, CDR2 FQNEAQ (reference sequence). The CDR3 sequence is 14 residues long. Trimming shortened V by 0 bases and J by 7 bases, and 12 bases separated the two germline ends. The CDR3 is CASSLAGGSNEAFF. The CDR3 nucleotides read TGTGCCAGCAGCTTAGCGGGGGGGAGTAATGAAGCTTTCTTT.